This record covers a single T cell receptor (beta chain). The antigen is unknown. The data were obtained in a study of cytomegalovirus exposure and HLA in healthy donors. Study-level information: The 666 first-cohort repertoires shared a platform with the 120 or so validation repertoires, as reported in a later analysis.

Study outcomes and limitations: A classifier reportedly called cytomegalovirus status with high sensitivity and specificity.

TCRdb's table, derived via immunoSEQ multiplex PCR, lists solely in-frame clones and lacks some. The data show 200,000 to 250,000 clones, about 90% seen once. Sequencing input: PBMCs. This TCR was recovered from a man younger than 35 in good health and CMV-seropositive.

CDR3 nucleotide sequence: TGTGCCAGCAGCTTATTAGCGGACACTGAAGCTTTCTTT. It codes for CASSLLADTEAFF. V usage is TRBV7-3 and J usage is TRBJ1-1; no firm D call. Germline V gives CDR1 SGHTA, CDR2 FQGTGA. V was cut by 2 bases and J by 3 bases, with 7 bases left in between. The CDR3 has 13 residues.